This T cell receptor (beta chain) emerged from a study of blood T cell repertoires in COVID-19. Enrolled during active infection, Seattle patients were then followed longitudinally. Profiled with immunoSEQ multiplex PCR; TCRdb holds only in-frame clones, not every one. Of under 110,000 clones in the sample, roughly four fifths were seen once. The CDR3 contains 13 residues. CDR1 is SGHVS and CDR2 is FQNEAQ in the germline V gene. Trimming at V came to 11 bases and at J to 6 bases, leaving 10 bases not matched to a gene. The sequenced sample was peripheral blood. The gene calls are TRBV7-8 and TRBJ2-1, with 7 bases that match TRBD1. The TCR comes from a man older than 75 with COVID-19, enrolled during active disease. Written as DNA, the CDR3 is TGTGCCGGCTCACGCAGGGGGATCAATGAGCAGTTCTTC. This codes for CAGSRRGINEQFF.